This entry lists 24 T cell receptor beta chains sequenced from one sample in a study of T cell repertoires in cytomegalovirus infection. For these receptors, no antigen is known. TCRdb called the reads again in MiXCR, with one record for every CDR3 protein. The sample lists about 130,000 distinct CDR3 sequences, roughly 25% seen once, with approximately 35% in the top ten. Sequenced: PBMCs, sequenced either directly or after in vitro stimulation (not recorded which). These receptors were collected from a human donor in good health (CMV status not recorded). Some clones in this sample may be carry-over from other donors' samples.

Turning to this clonotype: One junction end does not reproduce the germline sequence, and a read error may be involved. The chain couples TRBV28 to TRBJ1-4; 7 bases agree with TRBD1. The CDR3 length is 16 residues. Looked up from germline, CDR1 is MDHEN and CDR2 is SYDVKM. CDR3 residues: CASSPDSGGFHEKLFF. The CDR3 nucleotides are TGTGCCAGCAGCCCTGACTCAGGGGGGTTTCATGAAAAGCTGTTTTTT.

The sample holds many counts of this clonotype. The CDR3: CASSHNQGLGAYNEQFF. DNA for the CDR3: TGTGCCAGCAGCCACAACCAGGGTCTGGGTGCCTACAATGAGCAGTTCTTC. The chain recombines TRBV7-2 with TRBJ2-1; possibly TRBD1 for D (5 bases). The CDR3 contains 17 residues. The V end lost 5 bases, the J end lost 2 bases, and 19 bases lay between the germline ends. Germline V CDR1 and CDR2: SGHTA, FQGNSA.

The rearrangement uses TRBV7-2 and TRBJ2-7; the D gene is possibly TRBD2 (5 bases). The V end lost 2 bases, the J end lost 6 bases, and 11 bases lay between the germline ends. The CDR3 covers 13 residues. CDR1 is SGHTA, CDR2 FQGNSA, per germline. CDR3 bases: TGTGCCAGCAGCTTAAATACTAGAGCCGAGCAGTACGTC. Its protein is CASSLNTRAEQYV.

This clonotype was seen only once. CDR3 nucleotides: TGTGCCAGCAGCCGGGAACAGGGGGGGTATTACAATGAGCAGTTCTTC. Its protein product is CASSREQGGYYNEQFF. V is TRBV14 and J is TRBJ2-1, with TRBD1 as a possible D gene (8 bases). Trimming took off 4 bases at V and 4 bases at J, with 17 bases between the two ends. There are 16 residues in the CDR3. From germline, CDR1 is SGHDN and CDR2 FVKESK.

This clonotype was counted between two and nine times. The chain uses TRBV19 and TRBJ1-5, with TRBD1 identical over 7 bases. Losses at the gene ends were 5 bases for V and 4 bases for J; bases not matched to a gene: 8. The CDR3 length is 15 residues. In germline, CDR1 is LNHDA, CDR2 SQIVND (reference sequence). CDR3 sequence reads: CASSPDRVGNQPQHF. The CDR3 nucleotides read TGTGCCAGTAGTCCAGACAGGGTGGGGAATCAGCCCCAGCATTTT.

This clonotype was detected many times. CDR3 sequence reads: CASSLADSGYNEQFF. The DNA of the CDR3 is TGTGCCAGCAGCTTAGCAGATTCGGGCTACAATGAGCAGTTCTTC. The chain links TRBV11-3 to TRBJ2-1; no reliable D call. The CDR3 is 15 amino acids. Trimming stripped 1 base from V and 3 bases from J, with 10 bases between. Germline V gives CDR1 SGHNT, CDR2 YENEEA.

This rearrangement joins TRBV29-1 to TRBJ2-1; 9 bases fit TRBD2. Germline assignment: CDR1 SQVTM and CDR2 ANQGSEA. V lost 3 bases, J lost 3 bases, and 15 bases stayed unmatched. The CDR3 is 18 amino acids. CDR3 nucleotides: TGCAGCGTTGAGGGAGTAGGAGCGGGAGGCCCCCGCTACAATGAGCAGTTCTTC. This sequence encodes CSVEGVGAGGPRYNEQFF.

This clonotype appeared once. This chain joins TRBV5-1 and TRBJ2-1; D is possibly TRBD1 (6 bases). The CDR3 extends over 15 amino acids. From germline, CDR1 is SGHRS and CDR2 YFSETQ. V was clipped by 2 bases and J by 5 bases, with 14 bases between them. CDR3 nucleotides: TGCGCCAGCAGCTTTCCGGGACAAATGGACAATGAGCAGTTCTTC. Translation: CASSFPGQMDNEQFF.

The chain links TRBV19 to TRBJ2-2; D possibly corresponds to TRBD2 (6 bases). The CDR3 loop spans 15 amino acids. Deletions cut 7 bases from V and 1 base from J, with 13 bases between. Germline-derived CDR1 and CDR2 are LNHDA and SQIVND (reference sequence). CDR3 residues: CASTLSGMNTGELFF. The CDR3 DNA reads TGTGCCAGTACCCTTAGCGGAATGAACACCGGGGAGCTGTTTTTT.

This sequence joins TRBV28 and TRBJ1-2; D possibly corresponds to TRBD1 (6 bases). Trimming left V 5 bases short and J 0 bases short, with 13 bases between. This CDR3 spans 15 amino acids. Germline CDR1 is MDHEN and CDR2 is SYDVKM. The CDR3 DNA sequence: TGTGCCAGCAGTACCCACAGGGAACCTAACTATGGCTACACCTTC. It specifies CASSTHREPNYGYTF.

A remark on this clonotype: A read error is possible here, since a much larger clone lies one base away. The chain links TRBV7-4 to TRBJ2-2; 7 positions match TRBD1. CDR3 length: 19 amino acids. Germline V gene sequence: CDR1 SGHVT, CDR2 SQSDAQ. V gave up 6 bases and J gave up 5 bases; unmatched junction bases: 21. This chain's CDR3 is CASRTPAQGLKLRTGELFF. CDR3 DNA: TGTGCCAGCAGGACACCGGCACAGGGGTTAAAGTTGCGGACCGGGGAGCTGTTTTTT.

This clonotype has only a few counts. The rearrangement joins TRBV7-2 to TRBJ2-3; 8 nucleotides align to TRBD2. In germline, CDR1 is SGHTA, CDR2 FQGNSA. V was pared by 5 bases and J by 0 bases, with 13 bases of the junction left unmatched. The CDR3 spans 18 residues. Written as DNA, the CDR3 is TGTGCCAGCAGCCTCAAGGGGGGTGGCGGGGGGAGCACAGATACGCAGTATTTT. This codes for CASSLKGGGGGSTDTQYF.

This clonotype appeared many times. This chain uses TRBV7-2 with TRBJ2-3; 8 nucleotides align to TRBD2. Germline CDR1 is SGHTA and CDR2 is FQGNSA. With 5 bases clipped from V and 1 base from J, the junction kept 5 bases outside the gene matches. This CDR3 region has 15 residues. The CDR3 DNA is TGTGCCAGCAGCCGGGGGGGCTATCGCACAGATACGCAGTATTTT. This encodes CASSRGGYRTDTQYF.

This sequence joins TRBV27 and TRBJ2-2; D gene uncertain. Germline lookup yields CDR1 MNHEY and CDR2 SMNVEV (reference sequence). CDR3 length: 15 amino acids. V was shortened by 0 bases and J by 2 bases, with 7 bases between the two germline ends. The CDR3 loop is CASSLSRLNTGELFF. The CDR3 coding sequence is TGTGCCAGCAGTTTATCCCGGCTTAACACCGGGGAGCTGTTTTTT.

This clonotype was found a few times. V usage is TRBV7-8 and J usage is TRBJ2-1, with D perhaps matching TRBD1 or TRBD2 (5 bases each). CDR1 and CDR2 from the germline V gene are SGHVS and FQNEAQ. Trimming shortened V by 0 bases and J by 5 bases, and 14 bases separated the two germline ends. The CDR3 loop spans 16 amino acids. The CDR3 DNA reads as TGTGCCAGCAGCTTAGCCCCTTCCCGGGGACACAATGAGCAGTTCTTC. It encodes CASSLAPSRGHNEQFF.

This clonotype has ten or more counts. V and J are TRBV7-6 and TRBJ1-1; TRBD1 aligns across 8 bases. There are 14 residues in the CDR3. Losses at the gene ends were 5 bases for V and 0 bases for J; bases not matched to a gene: 2. The germline V gene encodes CDR1 SGHVS and CDR2 FNYEAQ. This CDR3 reads CASSPGGLNTEAFF. CDR3 in DNA: TGTGCCAGCAGCCCAGGGGGCCTGAACACTGAAGCTTTCTTT.

The chain combines TRBV6-5 with TRBJ1-2, with D perhaps TRBD1 (5 bases). The CDR3 totals 15 residues. V was clipped by 7 bases and J by 2 bases, with 17 bases between them. Germline V CDR1 and CDR2: MNHEY, SVGAGI. This chain's CDR3 is CASTSAGLPNYGYTF. The CDR3, as DNA: TGTGCCAGCACCTCGGCGGGGCTTCCAAACTATGGCTACACCTTC.

The chain employs TRBV12-3 or TRBV12-4 and TRBJ1-2, with TRBD1 matching over 7 bases. The CDR3 loop spans 12 amino acids. V trimming: 10 bases; J trimming: 6 bases; junction bases outside the gene matches: 8. CDR3 in DNA: TGTGCCAACAGGGGAAATTTGGATGGCTACACCTTC. It specifies CANRGNLDGYTF.

This clonotype has a handful of counts. V is TRBV28 and J is TRBJ1-5; D is unresolved. The CDR3 has 13 residues. Trimming removed 5 bases at V and 9 bases at J, with 14 bases between. Germline values: CDR1 MDHEN, CDR2 SYDVKM. CDR3 protein: CASSPLLSGPQHF. CDR3 nucleotide sequence: TGTGCCAGCAGTCCCCTTCTGTCCGGGCCCCAGCATTTT. Full variable domain (missing parts from reference TRBV28 and TRBJ1-5): DVKVTQSSRYLVKRTGEKVFLECVQDMDHENMFWYRQDPGLGLRLIYFSYDVKMKEKGDIPEGYSVSREKKERFSLILESASTNQTSMYLCASSPLLSGPQHFGDGTRLSIL.

This clonotype was detected many times. V gene TRBV7-2 combines with J gene TRBJ2-3; weak D call: TRBD2 (5 bases). V was cut by 3 bases and J by 5 bases, with 15 bases left in between. CDR3 length equals 15 residues. Germline-derived CDR1 and CDR2 are SGHTA and FQGNSA. This CDR3 reads CASSFYGPGEDTQYF. The CDR3 coding sequence is TGTGCCAGCAGCTTTTACGGCCCCGGGGAAGATACGCAGTATTTT.

This clonotype was seen ten or more times. J is TRBJ1-1 and V is TRBV7-8, with a weak D call TRBD1 (5 bases). V gave up 4 bases and J gave up 1 base, with 19 bases separating them. Per the germline V gene, CDR1 is SGHVS and CDR2 is FQNEAQ. The CDR3 spans 17 residues. As DNA, the CDR3 is TGTGCCAGCAGCTCCCTCTTTAGTCCCGGGACGAACACTGAAGCTTTCTTT. Its protein is CASSSLFSPGTNTEAFF.

V usage is TRBV6-2 or TRBV6-3 and J usage is TRBJ2-2; 9 nucleotides agree with TRBD2. The germline V gene encodes CDR1 MNHEY and CDR2 SVGEGT. The CDR3 extends over 16 amino acids. Unmatched junction bases numbered 8, after V lost 2 bases and J lost 7 bases. CDR3: CASSYSLAGHVGELFF. CDR3 DNA: TGTGCCAGCAGTTACAGCCTAGCGGGACATGTCGGGGAGCTGTTTTTT.

The gene calls are TRBV7-2 and TRBJ2-3; D call uncertain. Germline assignment: CDR1 SGHTA and CDR2 FQGNSA. V was shortened by 0 bases and J by 4 bases, with 8 bases between the two germline ends. The CDR3 has 14 amino acids. The CDR3 DNA sequence: TGTGCCAGCAGCTTAGCGGGCTACTCAGATACGCAGTATTTT. It encodes CASSLAGYSDTQYF.

This clonotype was counted at least ten times. V and J are TRBV10-2 and TRBJ2-5, with TRBD1 identical over 9 bases. In germline, CDR1 is WSHSY, CDR2 SAAADI. There are 16 residues in the CDR3. V lost 5 bases to trimming and J lost 4 bases; unmatched junction nucleotides: 11. This CDR3 reads CASSKATGGARETQYF. CDR3 bases: TGCGCCAGCAGTAAAGCGACAGGGGGAGCTCGAGAGACCCAGTACTTC.